These 14 T cell receptor beta chains originate from one sample sequenced in a study of CD8 T cells in ankylosing spondylitis. Findings and caveats of the study: In ankylosing spondylitis blood, a motif of about 8 highly homologous TCR beta variants appeared characteristic.

These receptors' antigens are unknown. TCRdb processed the 5' RACE reads anew with MiXCR; each CDR3 protein has one entry. Here the sample spans about 500,000 distinct CDR3 sequences, less than 6% being singletons. Sequences were obtained from blood, either unsorted or a sorted T cell fraction (not recorded which). These receptors all stem from a male donor with ankylosing spondylitis.

The sample holds a few counts of this clonotype. CDR3: CASKGLPRTGRLGTQYF. CDR3 sequence (DNA): TGTGCCAGCAAGGGGCTTCCTAGGACAGGGAGATTAGGGACGCAGTATTTT. The rearrangement uses TRBV6-1 and TRBJ2-3; 8 bases are shared with TRBD1. The length of the CDR3 is 17 residues. V was clipped by 7 bases and J by 9 bases; unmatched bases: 21. Germline V gene data show CDR1 as MNHNS and CDR2 as SASEGT.

In this sample, this clonotype turned up many times. J is TRBJ1-2 and V is TRBV7-8; TRBD1 agrees at 7 bases. V was clipped by 10 bases and J by 9 bases; unmatched bases: 8. The CDR3 sequence is 11 residues long. Looked up from germline, CDR1 is SGHVS and CDR2 is FQNEAQ. CDR3 DNA: TGTGCCACAGACAGGGATTATAGCTACACCTTC. This sequence encodes CATDRDYSYTF.

The rearrangement uses TRBV5-1 and TRBJ1-1; possibly TRBD1 for D (6 bases). Germline V gene sequence: CDR1 SGHRS, CDR2 YFSETQ. Trimming took 4 bases from V and 3 from J, leaving 16 bases between them. This CDR3 comprises 15 residues. CDR3 nucleotide sequence: TGCGCCAGCAGCGGGGGGACAACTGGTGACACTGAAGCTTTCTTT. Amino acid sequence: CASSGGTTGDTEAFF.

This clonotype was seen only a few times. V gene TRBV2 combines with J gene TRBJ2-1; D is unresolved. Germline loops: CDR1 SNHLY, CDR2 FYNNEI. This CDR3 is 14 amino acids long. The V and J ends lost 4 bases and 2 bases respectively, with 9 bases between them. The CDR3 spells CASSGVFAYNEQFF. CDR3 nucleotide sequence: TGTGCCAGCAGTGGTGTGTTTGCCTACAATGAGCAGTTCTTC.

This clonotype was detected ten times or more. The chain links TRBV12-3 or TRBV12-4 to TRBJ2-5; TRBD2 matches at 7 bases. CDR3 length: 15 residues. With V trimmed by 4 bases and J by 0 bases, 5 bases remained unmatched. The CDR3 DNA reads as TGTGCCAGCAGTTCTCTAGCGGATTACCAAGAGACCCAGTACTTC. This codes for CASSSLADYQETQYF.

The chain employs TRBV9 and TRBJ2-3; the match to TRBD2 covers 9 bases. Per the germline V gene, CDR1 is SGDLS and CDR2 is YYNGEE. The CDR3 runs to 17 residues. V lost 2 bases, J lost 4 bases, and 11 bases stayed unmatched. CDR3 in amino acids: CASSVRAGGPNADTQYF. Here the CDR3 DNA reads TGTGCCAGCAGCGTTCGAGCGGGGGGACCGAATGCAGATACGCAGTATTTT.

Details on this clonotype: A much larger clone differs by one base, so this may be a read error. The chain carries TRBV5-1 and TRBJ2-5; D tentatively fits TRBD1 or TRBD2 (5 bases each). Germline V gene data show CDR1 as SGHRS and CDR2 as YFSETQ. The CDR3 contains 14 residues. Written as DNA, the CDR3 is TGCGTCAGCAGCGGTAGGGGCGTTGGGGAGACCCAGTACTTC. This encodes CVSSGRGVGETQYF.

This clonotype appeared a few times. V usage is TRBV5-5 and J usage is TRBJ2-7; D not certain. The V gene's germline CDR1 is SGHKS and CDR2 YYEKEE (reference sequence). The CDR3 is 14 residues long. The germline V and J ends were trimmed by 4 bases and 5 bases, with 16 bases remaining between them. The CDR3 nucleotides are TGTGCCAGCAGCCCCCGCGCGGCGTCCGACGAGCAGTACTTC. Protein sequence: CASSPRAASDEQYF.

This clonotype was seen many times. The chain links TRBV20-1 to TRBJ2-5; no firm D call. Trimming cost V 1 base and J 5 bases, with 8 bases left between them. The CDR3 extends over 12 amino acids. Germline assignment: CDR1 DFQATT and CDR2 SNEGSKA (reference sequence). The CDR3 DNA is TGCAGTGCTAGAGGCGCGGCGGAGACCCAGTACTTC. Translating it yields CSARGAAETQYF.

This clonotype was recorded many times. V and J are TRBV6-2 or TRBV6-3 and TRBJ2-4, with D hard to call. The CDR3 spans 15 residues. Trimming shortened V by 2 bases and J by 1 base, and 9 bases separated the two germline ends. The germline CDR1 and CDR2 sequences are MNHEY and SVGEGT. CDR3 residues: CASSYKLRAKNIQYF. CDR3 DNA: TGTGCCAGCAGTTACAAGCTCAGGGCCAAAAACATTCAGTACTTC.

The V and J genes are TRBV3-1 and TRBJ2-7; 7 bases are a match to TRBD2. Germline-derived CDR1 and CDR2 are LGHDT and YNNKEL (reference sequence). V was pared by 1 base and J by 2 bases, with 5 bases of the junction left unmatched. The CDR3 consists of 15 residues. CDR3 DNA sequence: TGTGCCAGCAGCCAAGCAACTAGCGCCACCTACGAGCAGTACTTC. Protein product: CASSQATSATYEQYF.

Many counts were recorded for this clonotype. The V and J genes are TRBV28 and TRBJ2-5; D is possibly TRBD1 (6 bases). The CDR3 runs to 13 residues. Germline V gene lookup returns CDR1 MDHEN and CDR2 SYDVKM. Trimming took 5 bases from V and 2 from J, leaving 9 bases between them. CDR3 bases: TGTGCCAGCAGTACACAGGGACAAGAGACCCAGTACTTC. Encoded protein: CASSTQGQETQYF. Full variable domain (missing parts from reference TRBV28 and TRBJ2-5): DVKVTQSSRYLVKRTGEKVFLECVQDMDHENMFWYRQDPGLGLRLIYFSYDVKMKEKGDIPEGYSVSREKKERFSLILESASTNQTSMYLCASSTQGQETQYFGPGTRLLVL.

The rearrangement uses TRBV6-2 or TRBV6-3 and TRBJ2-7; the D is unclear. CDR1 MNHEY and CDR2 SVGEGT come from the germline V gene. V dropped 4 bases and J dropped 4 bases, with 11 bases sitting between them. The CDR3 is made up of 13 amino acids. The DNA of the CDR3 is TGTGCCAGCAGTTCCATCCTTAGGTACGAGCAGTACTTC. It is translated as CASSSILRYEQYF.

This clonotype was picked up many times. The genes are TRBV6-1 and TRBJ1-2; TRBD1 matches at 7 bases. Germline CDR1 reads MNHNS; CDR2 reads SASEGT. Unmatched junction bases numbered 14, after V lost 0 bases and J lost 7 bases. The CDR3 has 17 residues. The CDR3, as DNA: TGTGCCAGCAGTGAAGCAGTCCAGTCTACAGGGGCGGGTGGCTACACCTTC. Its protein is CASSEAVQSTGAGGYTF.